The clone carrying this T cell receptor (beta chain) was counted a few times. A quantity of 0.5 to 1 ug RNA underwent reverse transcription using random hexamers. TCRdb re-called the immunoSEQ multiplex PCR reads through MiXCR, storing one row per CDR3 protein. This table holds about 200,000 distinct CDR3 sequences, 91% found once. V was pared by 1 base and J by 3 bases, with 13 bases between. Germline CDR1 and CDR2: LGHNA and YNFKEQ. The CDR3 runs to 15 residues. This record comes from a study of CD8 T cells in Susac syndrome. The receptor was isolated from a human donor with Susac syndrome. This chain joins TRBV4-2 and TRBJ2-7; D is unresolved. The sample taken for sequencing was CD4+ T cells from PBMCs. The CDR3 reads CASSQGARDDYEQYF. The DNA of the CDR3 is TGTGCCAGCAGCCAAGGGGCCAGAGACGACTACGAGCAGTACTTC.